The subject of this entry is one T cell receptor beta chain. Antigen unknown. TCRdb fed the reads into MiXCR, producing one record per CDR3 protein. The table records under 850,000 distinct CDR3 sequences, about a third of them present only once. The CDR3 is 13 residues long. CDR1 is ENHRY, CDR2 SYGVKD, per germline. V gave up 9 bases and J gave up 1 base, with 13 bases separating them. The entry originates in a study of T cell repertoires in cytomegalovirus infection. Across the whole study: Public TCR beta signatures were indicative of both CMV infection and a matching HLA type.

Study outcomes and limitations: HLA-C-restricted CMV clonotypes gave the most frequent clonotype in two of eight donors. Identification of carriers of CMV plus the relevant HLA was achieved through cumulative public TCR beta family frequency.

The chain uses TRBV10-3 and TRBJ2-7; D is perhaps TRBD2 (7 bases). Sequences were obtained from PBMCs. The receptor comes from a human donor in good health (CMV status not recorded). Some clones in this sample may be carry-over from other donors' samples. CDR3 sequence (DNA): TGTGCCATTCAGCGGGGACATTCCTACGAGCAGTACTTC. This gives the protein CAIQRGHSYEQYF.